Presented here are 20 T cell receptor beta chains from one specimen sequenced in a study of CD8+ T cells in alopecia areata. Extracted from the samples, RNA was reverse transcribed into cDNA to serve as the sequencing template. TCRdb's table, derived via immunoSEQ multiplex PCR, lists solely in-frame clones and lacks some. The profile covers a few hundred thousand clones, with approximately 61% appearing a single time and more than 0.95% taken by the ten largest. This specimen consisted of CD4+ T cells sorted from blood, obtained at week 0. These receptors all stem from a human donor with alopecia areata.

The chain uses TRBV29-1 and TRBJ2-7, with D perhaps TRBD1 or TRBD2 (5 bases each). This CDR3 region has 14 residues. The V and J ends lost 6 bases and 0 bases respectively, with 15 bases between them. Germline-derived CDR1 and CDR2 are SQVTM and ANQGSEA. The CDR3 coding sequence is TGCAGCGTGGGGGACGGGCATAGCTCCTACGAGCAGTACTTC. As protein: CSVGDGHSSYEQYF.

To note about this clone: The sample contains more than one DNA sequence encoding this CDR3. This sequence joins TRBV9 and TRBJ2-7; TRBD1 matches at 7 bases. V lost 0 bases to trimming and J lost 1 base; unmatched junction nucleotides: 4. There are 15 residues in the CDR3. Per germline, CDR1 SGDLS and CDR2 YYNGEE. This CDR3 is CASSVGGTASYEQYF. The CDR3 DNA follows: TGTGCCAGCAGCGTAGGGGGGACAGCGTCCTACGAGCAGTACTTC.

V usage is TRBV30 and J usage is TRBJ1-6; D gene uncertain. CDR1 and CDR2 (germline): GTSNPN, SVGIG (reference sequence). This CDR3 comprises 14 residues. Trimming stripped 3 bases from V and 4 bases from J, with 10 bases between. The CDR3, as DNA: TGTGCCTGGAGCACCCAGACTTATAATTCACCCCTCCACTTT. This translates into CAWSTQTYNSPLHF.

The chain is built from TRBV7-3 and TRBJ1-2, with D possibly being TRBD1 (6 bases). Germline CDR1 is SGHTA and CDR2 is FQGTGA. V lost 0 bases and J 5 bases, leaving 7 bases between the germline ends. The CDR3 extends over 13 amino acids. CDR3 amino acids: CASSLTTGYGYTF. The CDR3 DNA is TGTGCCAGCAGCTTAACGACAGGTTATGGCTACACCTTC.

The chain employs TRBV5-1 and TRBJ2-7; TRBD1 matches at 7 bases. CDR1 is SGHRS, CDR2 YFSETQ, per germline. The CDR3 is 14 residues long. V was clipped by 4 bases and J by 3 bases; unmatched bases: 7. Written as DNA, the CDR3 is TGCGCCAGCAGCCTAAACAGGGGAGACTACGAGCAGTACTTC. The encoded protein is CASSLNRGDYEQYF.

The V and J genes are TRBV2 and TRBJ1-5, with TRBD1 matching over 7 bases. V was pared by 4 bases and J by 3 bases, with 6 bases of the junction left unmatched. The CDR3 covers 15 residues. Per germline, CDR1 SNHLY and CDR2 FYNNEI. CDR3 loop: CASSAGEGANQPQHF. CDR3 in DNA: TGTGCCAGCAGTGCAGGCGAGGGGGCCAATCAGCCCCAGCATTTT.

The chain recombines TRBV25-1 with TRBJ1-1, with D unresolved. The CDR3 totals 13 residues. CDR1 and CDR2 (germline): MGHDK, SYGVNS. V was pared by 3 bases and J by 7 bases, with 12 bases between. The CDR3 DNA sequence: TGTGCCAGCAGTGACGCGTCTAAATATGAAGCTTTCTTT. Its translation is CASSDASKYEAFF.

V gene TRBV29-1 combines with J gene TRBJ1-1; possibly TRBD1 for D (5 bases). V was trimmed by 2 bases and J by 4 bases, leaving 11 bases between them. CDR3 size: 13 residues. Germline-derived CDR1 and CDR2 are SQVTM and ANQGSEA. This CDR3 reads CSVETGTATEAFF. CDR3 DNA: TGCAGCGTTGAAACTGGGACGGCCACTGAAGCTTTCTTT.

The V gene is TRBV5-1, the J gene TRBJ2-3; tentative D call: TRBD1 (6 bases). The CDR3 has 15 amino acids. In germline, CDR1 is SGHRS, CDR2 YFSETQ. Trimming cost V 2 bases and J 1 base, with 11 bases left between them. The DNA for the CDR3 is TGCGCCAGCAGCTTTATATCAGGGGGCACAGATACGCAGTATTTT. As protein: CASSFISGGTDTQYF.

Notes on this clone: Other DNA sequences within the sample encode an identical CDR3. DNA of the CDR3: TGTGCCAGCAGCTCCACCAACACCGGGGAGCTGTTTTTT. Its protein is CASSSTNTGELFF. This chain connects TRBV7-3 to TRBJ2-2, with unresolved D. Germline V gives CDR1 SGHTA, CDR2 FQGTGA. Deletions cut 4 bases from V and 2 bases from J, with 5 bases between. The CDR3 length is 13 residues.

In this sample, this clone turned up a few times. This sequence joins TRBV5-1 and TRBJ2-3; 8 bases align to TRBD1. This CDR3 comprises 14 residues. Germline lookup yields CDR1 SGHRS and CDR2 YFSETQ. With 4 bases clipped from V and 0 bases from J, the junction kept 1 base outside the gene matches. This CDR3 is CASSRQGSTDTQYF. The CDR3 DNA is TGCGCCAGCAGCCGACAGGGGAGCACAGATACGCAGTATTTT.

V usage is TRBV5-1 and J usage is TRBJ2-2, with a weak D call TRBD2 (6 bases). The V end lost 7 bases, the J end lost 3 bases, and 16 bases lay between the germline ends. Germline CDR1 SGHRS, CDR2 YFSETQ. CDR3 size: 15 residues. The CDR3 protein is CASLVRPGDTGELFF. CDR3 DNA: TGCGCCAGCCTTGTACGACCGGGAGACACCGGGGAGCTGTTTTTT.

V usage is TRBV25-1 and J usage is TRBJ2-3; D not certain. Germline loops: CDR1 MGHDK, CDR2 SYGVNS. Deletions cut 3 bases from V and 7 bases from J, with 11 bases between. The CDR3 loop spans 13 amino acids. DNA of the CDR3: TGTGCCAGCAGTGACCCCCCGCGCCATACGCAGTATTTT. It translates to CASSDPPRHTQYF.

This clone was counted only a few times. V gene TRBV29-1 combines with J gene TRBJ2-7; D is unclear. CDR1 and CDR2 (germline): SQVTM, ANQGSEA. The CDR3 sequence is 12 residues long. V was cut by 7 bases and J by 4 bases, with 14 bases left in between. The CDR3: CSAQVGWYEQYF. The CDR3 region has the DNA TGCAGCGCCCAGGTAGGGTGGTACGAGCAGTACTTC.

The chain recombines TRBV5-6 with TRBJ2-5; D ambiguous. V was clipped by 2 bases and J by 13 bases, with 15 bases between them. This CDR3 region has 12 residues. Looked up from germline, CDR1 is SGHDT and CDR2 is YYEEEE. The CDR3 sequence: CASSFVSGSSYF. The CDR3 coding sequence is TGTGCCAGCAGCTTCGTTAGTGGATCTTCGTACTTC.

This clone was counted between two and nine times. CDR3 sequence (DNA): TGTGCCAGCAGCGTAGCTACAGGGGGCAACACCGGGGAGCTGTTTTTT. Its translation: CASSVATGGNTGELFF. The J gene is TRBJ2-2, the V gene TRBV9; 9 bases match TRBD1. The J segment lost 2 bases and the V segment lost 0 bases, leaving 2 bases of the junction unmatched. Germline CDR1 is SGDLS and CDR2 is YYNGEE. The CDR3 runs to 16 residues.

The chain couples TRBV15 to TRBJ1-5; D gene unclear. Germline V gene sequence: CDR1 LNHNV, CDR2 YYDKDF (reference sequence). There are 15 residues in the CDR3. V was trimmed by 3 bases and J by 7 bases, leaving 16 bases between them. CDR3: CATSSDKGLWQPQHF. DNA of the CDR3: TGTGCCACCAGCAGTGATAAAGGTTTGTGGCAGCCCCAGCATTTT.

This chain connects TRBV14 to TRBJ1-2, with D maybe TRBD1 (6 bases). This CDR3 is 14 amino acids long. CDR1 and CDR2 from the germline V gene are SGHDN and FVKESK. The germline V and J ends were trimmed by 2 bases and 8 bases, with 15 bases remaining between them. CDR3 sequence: CASSQLTGKGGYTF. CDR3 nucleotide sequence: TGTGCCAGCAGCCAACTTACAGGGAAGGGCGGCTACACCTTC.

The CDR3 sequence is CSVQTAEAFF. The CDR3 DNA reads as TGCAGCGTCCAAACGGCTGAAGCTTTCTTT. V and J are TRBV29-1 and TRBJ1-1; D gene uncertain. The germline V and J ends were trimmed by 6 bases and 6 bases, with 8 bases remaining between them. The CDR3 runs to 10 residues. CDR1 and CDR2 (germline): SQVTM, ANQGSEA.

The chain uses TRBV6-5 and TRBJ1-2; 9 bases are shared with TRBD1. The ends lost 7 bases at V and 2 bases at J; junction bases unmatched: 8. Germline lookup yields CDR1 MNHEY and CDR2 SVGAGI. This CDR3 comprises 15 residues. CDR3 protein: CASMMGQGRNYGYTF. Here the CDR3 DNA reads TGTGCCAGCATGATGGGACAGGGAAGAAACTATGGCTACACCTTC.